The present T cell receptor (beta chain) was sequenced within a study of CD8+CD57+ T cells in acquired aplastic anemia. For the study at large: Yields of DNA that came from sorted CD4+ and CD8+ cells averaged approximately 3.5 ug.

This CDR3 is 12 amino acids long. The J segment lost 8 bases and the V segment lost 3 bases, leaving 3 bases of the junction unmatched. From germline, CDR1 is SGHKS and CDR2 YYEKEE (reference sequence). Broader study findings: Researchers report that twenty-nine CD8+ CDR3 sequences appeared in both patients and controls. Levels of CD8+ Simpson's diversity were not significantly distinct in patients versus controls.

Worth noting for this clonotype: Its antigen remains unidentified.

Profiling that covered TCR beta VDJ and CDR3 relied on genomic DNA as its template. In TCRdb, the reads were re-called with MiXCR into one record per CDR3 protein. The sample holds around 200,000 distinct CDR3 sequences; around 50% are singletons and the top ten take 10% to 15%. Whoever was chosen for sequencing had shown CD8+CD57+ cell expansion by flow cytometry. The diagnosis in all patients was severe acquired aplastic anemia. The gene calls are TRBV5-5 and TRBJ1-2; TRBD1 matches 8 bases. The source material was sorted CD4+, CD8+, or CD8+CD57+ T cells (not recorded which) from PBMCs. The sequence was collected from a human donor with aplastic anemia. The CDR3 DNA sequence: TGTGCCAGCAGCTCGGGACAGGTCGGCTACACCTTC. Amino acids: CASSSGQVGYTF.